This T cell receptor beta chain was recovered during a study of response to subunit inactivated influenza vaccine. Germline V CDR1 and CDR2: MNHEY, SVGAGI. Between the trimmed V and J ends, which lost 7 bases and 3 bases, there was a span of 7 bases. The CDR3 is 11 residues long. TCRdb fed the RT-PCR reads into MiXCR, producing one record per CDR3 protein. Here the sample spans 150,000 to 200,000 distinct CDR3 sequences, about 12% being singletons. The sample was also reused in another study, on T cells expressing NK-cell markers. Per that paper: UMI-tagged 5'RACE template switching yielded the TCR beta cDNA. Researchers got TCR beta repertoires out of sorted CD3+CD56+NKG2C+, CD3+CD56+NKG2C- and CD3+CD56-NKG2C+ T cells. These clonotypes, the leaders elsewhere, also led the CD3+CD56-NKG2C+ fraction in a handful of donors.

This receptor was identified in a man aged 50 to 60 who received an inactivated influenza vaccine. Specimen: CD8+ T cells sorted from PBMCs, collected approximately 13 days after vaccination. The genes are TRBV6-5 and TRBJ2-7; no firm D call. CDR3 residues: CASNLGYEQYF. The CDR3, as DNA: TGTGCCAGCAACCTGGGCTACGAGCAGTACTTC.